These T cell receptor beta chains were read from a single sample in a study of CXCR3-negative and CXCR3-positive naive CD8 T cells. TCRdb derives one entry per CDR3 protein from the 5' RACE reads, leaving out DNA. Its table lists 85,000 to 130,000 distinct CDR3 sequences. The sequenced sample consisted of naive CXCR3+ CD8+ T cells from blood. Every receptor here comes from a human donor in good health. Some clones in this sample may be carry-over from other donors' samples. Each CDR3 is given with its conserved first and last residue. Clone size appears in some rows only: once, few, many, or a class for an expanded clone.

>TRBJ2-7|.|TRBV7-9
CASSYRPGNEQYF
>TRBJ1-6|.|TRBV4-3
CASSHSGQQYSPLHF
>TRBJ2-1|.|TRBV5-6
CASSLDGQYSSYNEQFF
>TRBJ2-1|.|TRBV5-1
CASRGSHNEQFF
>TRBJ2-7|.|TRBV7-6
CASSSQGAGEQYF
>TRBJ2-7|.|TRBV6-6
CACSTGTGGYEQYF
>TRBJ1-1|.|TRBV28
CASSLDRGDTEAFF
>TRBJ2-1|.|TRBV7-9
CASSLISGGYNEQFF
>TRBJ1-2|.|TRBV4-3
CASTQGQSGVYGYTF
>TRBJ1-1|.|TRBV29-1
CSVPGQNTEAFF
>TRBJ2-6|.|TRBV3-1
CASSPGVSGANVLTF
>TRBJ2-5|.|TRBV29-1
CSVFGSGVETQYF
>TRBJ2-1|.|TRBV28
CASSIPGTVHNEQFF
>TRBJ2-7|.|TRBV29-1
CSVRTSGTLYEQYF
>TRBJ1-1|.|TRBV29-1
CSVVLQGNIEAFF
>TRBJ2-3|.|TRBV5-1
CASSFFWGTDTQYF
>TRBJ1-6|.|TRBV28
CASYPRTGLHDLHF
>TRBJ2-2|.|TRBV29-1
CSVVKGQGFGELFF
>TRBJ2-1|.|TRBV27
CASSLGTSGGAAQQFF
>TRBJ2-1|.|TRBV24-1
CATSDHRTSRGSYNEQFF
>TRBJ1-1|.|TRBV11-1
CASSYGGLNTEAFF
>TRBJ2-7|medium-sized|TRBV29-1
CSVRLAGGYEQYF
>TRBJ1-3|.|TRBV19
CACGGISGNTIYF
>TRBJ2-2|.|TRBV29-1
CSVGWATGELFF
>TRBJ2-2|.|TRBV5-1
CASSSRGDLTGELFF
>TRBJ2-1|.|TRBV27
CASSSLDPGQGASYNEQFF
>TRBJ2-3|.|TRBV29-1
CSVEDPAGERTDTQYF
>TRBJ2-3|.|TRBV6-2/TRBV6-3
CASSYSPGSGSLDTQYF
>TRBJ2-2|.|TRBV5-1
CASSFQGPANTGELFF
>TRBJ2-7|.|TRBV13
CASSAAADYEQYF
>TRBJ2-1|.|TRBV28
CASSLGLAGGFYNEQFF
>TRBJ1-1|.|TRBV7-9
CASSLGSGTEAFF
>TRBJ1-1|.|TRBV7-9
CASSPVLLDREAFF
>TRBJ1-2|.|TRBV29-1
CSVEVEVPNYGYTF
>TRBJ2-1|.|TRBV14
CASSPSGSSSYNEQFF
>TRBJ2-1|.|TRBV4-1
CASSQDVWGGHNEQFF
>TRBJ2-7|.|TRBV6-2/TRBV6-3
CASTPSQWDYEQYF
>TRBJ2-2|.|TRBV24-1
CATSRSGLAGGDTGELFF
>TRBJ1-5|.|TRBV6-6
CASSYPDRGNQPQHF
>TRBJ2-1|.|TRBV6-1
CASSEAGGTPYNEQFF
>TRBJ2-5|.|TRBV6-5
CASRGAQPSETQYF
>TRBJ2-1|.|TRBV7-9
CASSMTGMGLVSYNEQFF
>TRBJ2-7|.|TRBV7-2
CASSLVSSGGAEQYF
>TRBJ2-1|.|TRBV20-1
CSAIGTSGLYNEQFF
>TRBJ2-1|.|TRBV14
CASSHPGLAGGWYEQFF
>TRBJ2-1|.|TRBV29-1
CSGQRDGEQFF
>TRBJ2-2|.|TRBV6-2/TRBV6-3
CASSSLRLNTGELFF
>TRBJ1-3|.|TRBV5-6
CASSLLHSGNTIYF
>TRBJ1-3|.|TRBV29-1
CSVENQAHSGNTIYF